The present entry profiles one T cell receptor (beta chain) with its context. This sample was taken from a study of monozygotic twins with inflammatory bowel disease. The CDR3 spans 14 residues. Germline V gene lookup returns CDR1 LNHDA and CDR2 SQIVND (reference sequence). TCRdb reprocessed the 5' RACE reads, with one entry per CDR3 protein and no DNA. This sample carries 300,000 to 400,000 distinct CDR3 sequences, with 2.5% to 3% going to the ten biggest clones. What was sequenced was blood. This chain links TRBV19 with TRBJ2-7; TCRdb's D call of TRBD1 is untestable without DNA. The receptor was isolated from a human donor with ulcerative colitis or Crohn's disease, or a healthy co-twin of an affected twin (not recorded which). This CDR3 reads CASSYRGNSYEQYF. The whole variable domain, remainder taken from reference TRBV19 and TRBJ2-7, is DGGITQSPKYLFRKEGQNVTLSCEQNLNHDAMYWYRQDPGQGLRLIYYSQIVNDFQKGDIAEGYSVSREKKESFPLTVTSAQKNPTAFYLCASSYRGNSYEQYFGPGTRLTVT.